This TCR beta chain was documented in a study of cytomegalovirus exposure and HLA in healthy donors. Study-level information: When 300 to 400 donors were genotyped, approximately 80% of them were found to fall in the Caucasian-associated ancestry cluster.

Germline V lookup: CDR1 LGHNA, CDR2 YSLEER. The trim removed 3 bases at V and 3 bases at J, leaving 4 bases unmatched. CDR3 size: 14 residues. This clone was recorded only once. Both 60 Vbeta primers and 13 Jbeta primers went into the PCR. Some clones are missing from TCRdb's copy, which holds only in-frame ones; the method was immunoSEQ multiplex PCR. The repertoire includes over 200,000 clones, 70% of them detected once, and about 2.8% sits in the top ten. V gene TRBV4-3 combines with J gene TRBJ1-2, with TRBD1 matching over 7 bases. This receptor was taken from a man in his forties or fifties in good health and CMV-seropositive. The sequenced sample was PBMCs. The CDR3 loop is CASSHDDRDYGYTF. CDR3 coding DNA: TGCGCCAGCAGCCACGATGACAGGGACTATGGCTACACCTTC.